This T cell receptor (beta chain) was observed in a study of Graves' ophthalmopathy and Graves' hyperthyroidism. RNA transcripts provided the template for amplifying TCR beta CDR3 regions. HTBI-primed RT-PCR formed the first round, and a multiplex PCR formed the second. From the multiplex PCR reads, TCRdb called clonotypes with MiXCR, one entry per CDR3 protein. The repertoire has over a million distinct CDR3 sequences, about 40% of them found once; the top ten carry approximately 10%. There are 17 residues in the CDR3. The germline CDR1 and CDR2 sequences are SGHTA and FQGNSA. V shed 2 bases, J shed 4 bases, and the junction held 8 bases outside the gene matches.

The source material was peripheral blood or thyroid tissue (not recorded which). V and J are TRBV7-2 and TRBJ2-2; TRBD2 aligns across 9 bases. The sequence was collected from an adult man with Graves' hyperthyroidism. CDR3 nucleotide sequence: TGTGCCAGCAGCTTAAGGGGACTAGCTCCGAGCACCGGGGAGCTGTTTTTT. This codes for CASSLRGLAPSTGELFF.